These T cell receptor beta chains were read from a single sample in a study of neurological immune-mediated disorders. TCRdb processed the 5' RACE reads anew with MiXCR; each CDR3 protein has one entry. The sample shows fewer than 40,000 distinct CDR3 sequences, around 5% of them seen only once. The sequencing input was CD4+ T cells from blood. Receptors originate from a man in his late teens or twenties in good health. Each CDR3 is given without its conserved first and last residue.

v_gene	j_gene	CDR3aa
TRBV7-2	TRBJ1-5	ASSGQGARYQPQH
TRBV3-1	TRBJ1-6	ASSPTRGGTGSYNSPLH
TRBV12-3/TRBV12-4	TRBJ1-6	ASSLRRGSSYNSPLH
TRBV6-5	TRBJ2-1	ASSYWAGGPDNEQF
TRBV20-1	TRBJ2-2	SATTSRNTGELF
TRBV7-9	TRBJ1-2	ASSNRGHYGYT
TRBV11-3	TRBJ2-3	ASSLRQGGSFTTDTQY
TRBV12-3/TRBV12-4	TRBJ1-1	ASITEGNTEAF
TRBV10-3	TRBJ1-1	AIRGTMITEAF
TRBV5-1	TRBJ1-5	ASSLWRDYYSNQPQH
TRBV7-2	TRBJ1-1	ASSLAVTSEAF
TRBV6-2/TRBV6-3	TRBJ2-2	ASSSPPADTGELF
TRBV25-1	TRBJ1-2	ASSGAYGRPYNYGYT
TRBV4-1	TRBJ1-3	ASSYYPLTGPTSGNTIY
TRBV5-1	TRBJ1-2	ASSYDRQNNYGYT
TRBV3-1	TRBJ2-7	ASSPSERGSEQY
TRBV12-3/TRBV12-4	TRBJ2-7	ASSTGDSSYEQY
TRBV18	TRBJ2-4	ASSPPGGNIQY
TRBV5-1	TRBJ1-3	ASSLKGGGGNTIY
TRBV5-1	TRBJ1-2	ASSLEALHGYT
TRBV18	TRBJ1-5	ATSGDNQPQH
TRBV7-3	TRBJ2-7	ASSPGGAGDEQY